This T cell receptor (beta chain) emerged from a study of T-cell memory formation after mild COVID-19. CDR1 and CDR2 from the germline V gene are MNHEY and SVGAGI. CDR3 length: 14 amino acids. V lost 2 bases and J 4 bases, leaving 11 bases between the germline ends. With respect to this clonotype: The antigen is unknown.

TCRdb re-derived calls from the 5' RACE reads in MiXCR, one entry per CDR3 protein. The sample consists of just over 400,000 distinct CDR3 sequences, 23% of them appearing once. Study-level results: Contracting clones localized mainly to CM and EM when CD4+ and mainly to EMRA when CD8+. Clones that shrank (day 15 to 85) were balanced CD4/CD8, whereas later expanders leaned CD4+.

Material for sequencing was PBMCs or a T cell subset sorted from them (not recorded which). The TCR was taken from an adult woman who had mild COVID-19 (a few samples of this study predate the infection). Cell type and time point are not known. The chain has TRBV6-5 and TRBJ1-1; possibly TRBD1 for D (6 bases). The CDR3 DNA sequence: TGTGCCAGCAGTTACACCAGGGACATCACTGAAGCTTTCTTT. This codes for CASSYTRDITEAFF.